This passage covers 19 T cell receptor beta chains from one sample sequenced in a study of T cell clonality in common variable immunodeficiency. Study results and caveats: Reportedly, TCR beta sequences from common variable immunodeficiency showed fewer deletions and N-nucleotide insertions.

The antigens these receptors bind are not known. Generated by immunoSEQ multiplex PCR, the TCRdb table keeps only in-frame clones and is missing some. Listed here are around 9,600 clones without any singletons, the top ten holding less than 5.5%. Sequencing was done on a sample of peripheral blood mononuclear cells. These receptors originate from a human donor with common variable immunodeficiency.

Regarding this clone: Compared with germline, one end of the junction differs, possibly owing to a read error. CDR3 DNA, as far as it was read: TGCACCAGCAGCCGGGACACCGGTACTAATGAAAAA. Residues: CTSSRDTGTNEK. The whole CDR3 protein is CTSSRDTGTNEKLFF. V is TRBV5-1 and J is TRBJ1-4, with D possibly TRBD1 on 6 matching bases. The read finishes 3 residues shy of the CDR3 end, and the germline J gene is used to complete it. This CDR3 contains 15 residues. Looked up from germline, CDR1 is SGHRS and CDR2 is YFSETQ.

This clone was counted ten times or more. The read terminates 3 residues ahead of where the CDR3 ends, so the germline J gene completes it. This sequence joins TRBV7-9 and TRBJ1-2; D may be TRBD1 (5 bases). The CDR3 has 15 amino acids. Germline V gene sequence: CDR1 SEHNR, CDR2 FQNEAQ (reference sequence). The CDR3 DNA, read in part, is TGTGCCAGCAGCTTAGAGGCGGCCGGGGGTCGGGGC. This encodes CASSLEAAGGRG. The full CDR3 protein is CASSLEAAGGRGYTF.

This clone was counted many times. The DNA ends 3 residues before the CDR3 does, and the rest of the CDR3 is filled in from the germline J gene. V gene TRBV6-2 or TRBV6-3 combines with J gene TRBJ1-5; maybe TRBD1 (5 bases). Trimming cost V 7 bases and J 1 base, with 17 bases left between them. CDR1 MNHEY and CDR2 SVGEGT come from the germline V gene. The CDR3 runs 16 residues. The sequenced CDR3 bases are TGTGCCAGCACACATTTGGGGGGAGAGAGCAATCAGCCC. Translated: CASTHLGGESNQP. From start to end, the CDR3 is CASTHLGGESNQPQHF.

By sample fraction, this clone is medium-sized. Coverage ceases 3 residues before the CDR3 finishes, and the germline J gene fills in the end. This chain joins TRBV6-4 and TRBJ2-7, with 8 bases matching TRBD1. V was clipped by 0 bases and J by 4 bases; unmatched bases: 5. CDR1 and CDR2 (germline): MRHNA, SNTAGT. The CDR3 runs 15 residues. CDR3 DNA, as far as it was read: TGTGCCAGCAGTGACTCCAGGACAGGGTTTTACGAG. Protein: CASSDSRTGFYE. The whole CDR3 is CASSDSRTGFYEQYF.

In this sample, this clone turned up many times. The read is 3 residues too short to cover the CDR3 end, so that end is filled in from the germline J gene. The chain combines TRBV29-1 with TRBJ1-2; D uncertain. The CDR3 sequence is 14 residues long. Germline V gene data show CDR1 as SQVTM and CDR2 as ANQGSEA. Trimming left V 4 bases short and J 5 bases short, with 17 bases between. The sequenced CDR3 bases are TGCAGCGTTGTAGACCCCGGCGGGAGGTATGGC. Translated: CSVVDPGGRYG. The entire CDR3 protein reads CSVVDPGGRYGYTF.

The sample holds many counts of this clone. The CDR3 is cut off 3 residues early in the read; its end comes from the germline J gene. V and J are TRBV5-1 and TRBJ1-1, with 9 bases aligning to TRBD1. CDR1 and CDR2 from the germline V gene are SGHRS and YFSETQ. The CDR3 contains 17 residues. With 0 bases clipped from V and 0 bases from J, the junction kept 6 bases outside the gene matches. CDR3 loop: CASSLEGTGKVNTEAFF. CDR3 bases read: TGCGCCAGCAGCTTGGAAGGGACAGGGAAGGTGAACACTGAA.

At least ten counts were recorded for this clone. The sequence runs out 3 residues before the end of the CDR3; the remainder is reconstructed from the germline J gene. V is TRBV3-1 (or the pseudogene TRBV3-2) and J is TRBJ2-7, with a tentative D call TRBD1 (5 bases). V was clipped by 2 bases and J by 1 base, with 9 bases between them. The germline V gene encodes CDR1 LGHDT and CDR2 YNNKEL (reference sequence). The CDR3 is 14 amino acids. The covered CDR3 bases are TGTGCCAGCAGCCAATTGGGGCCGTCCTACGAG. Translation: CASSQLGPSYE. In full, the CDR3 is CASSQLGPSYEQYF.

This clone was seen ten or more times. The CDR3 end is not reached by the read, which stops 3 residues before it; the germline J gene fills it in. V gene TRBV28 combines with J gene TRBJ2-2; TRBD1 matches at 9 bases. V shed 5 bases, J shed 5 bases, and the junction held 6 bases outside the gene matches. The CDR3 runs 15 residues. Germline V CDR1 and CDR2: MDHEN, SYDVKM. Partial CDR3 DNA: TGTGCCAGCAGTGACAGGGGGTTATTGACCGGGGAG. Amino acid sequence: CASSDRGLLTGE. From start to end, the CDR3 is CASSDRGLLTGELFF.

This clone showed up many times. Sequencing ends 3 residues short of the CDR3 end; the germline J gene provides the rest. The V gene is TRBV28, the J gene TRBJ1-5; 7 bases match TRBD1. V trimming: 4 bases; J trimming: 1 base; junction bases outside the gene matches: 16. In germline, CDR1 is MDHEN, CDR2 SYDVKM. The CDR3 has 19 residues. The sequenced CDR3 bases are TGTGCCAGCAGTTCTCCCGGGACAGTCGTAGAAGAAAGCAATCAGCCC. Protein sequence: CASSSPGTVVEESNQP. The entire CDR3 sequence reads CASSSPGTVVEESNQPQHF. The whole variable domain, filled in from reference TRBV28 and TRBJ1-5, reads DVKVTQSSRYLVKRTGEKVFLECVQDMDHENMFWYRQDPGLGLRLIYFSYDVKMKEKGDIPEGYSVSREKKERFSLILESASTNQTSMYLCASSSPGTVVEESNQPQHFGDGTRLSIL.

This clone has ten or more counts. The missing CDR3 end, 3 residues past where the read stops, is filled in from the germline J gene. V gene TRBV7-2 combines with J gene TRBJ1-2; 7 bases map to TRBD1. The trim removed 7 bases at V and 5 bases at J, leaving 13 bases unmatched. Germline V CDR1 and CDR2: SGHTA, FQGNSA. The CDR3 runs to 15 residues. CDR3 bases read: TGTGCCAGCATCCTGGGGACAGACCTCGGTTATGGC. Protein: CASILGTDLGYG. The entire CDR3 protein reads CASILGTDLGYGYTF.

This clone came up many times. The read finishes 3 residues shy of the CDR3 end, and the germline J gene is used to complete it. V usage is TRBV20-1 and J usage is TRBJ2-1, with TRBD2 matching 8 bases. The ends lost 2 bases at V and 0 bases at J; junction bases unmatched: 6. This CDR3 is built from 16 residues. Looked up from germline, CDR1 is DFQATT and CDR2 is SNEGSKA (reference sequence). The CDR3 DNA, read in part, is TGCAGTGCTAGAAGCGCTAGCGGGTTCTCCTACAATGAG. Translated, it gives CSARSASGFSYNE. The CDR3 in full is CSARSASGFSYNEQFF.

At least ten counts were recorded for this clone. Sequencing ends 3 residues short of the CDR3 end; the germline J gene provides the rest. The J gene is TRBJ2-5, the V gene TRBV19, with 12 bases lining up with TRBD2. Germline V lookup: CDR1 LNHDA, CDR2 SQIVND (reference sequence). The length of the CDR3 is 18 residues. J was trimmed by 5 bases and V by 2 bases; bases with no gene match: 12. The CDR3 sequence is CASSITSGRPLKGETQYF. The covered CDR3 bases are TGTGCCAGTAGTATAACTAGCGGGAGGCCACTCAAGGGGGAGACC.

This clone was seen repeatedly, ten times or more. Read data end 3 residues before the CDR3 end; the end is taken from the germline J gene. The chain links TRBV2 to TRBJ2-3, with D hard to call. Trimming cost V 5 bases and J 3 bases, with 12 bases left between them. CDR1 and CDR2 (germline): SNHLY, FYNNEI. The CDR3 runs 14 residues. The chain's CDR3 is CASSPHLETDTQYF. CDR3 DNA, as far as it was read: TGTGCCAGCAGTCCCCACCTAGAAACAGATACG.

As to this clone: The CDR3 is cut off 3 residues early in the read; its end comes from the germline J gene. This chain connects TRBV7-3 to TRBJ1-1; D unclear. The CDR3 runs 12 residues. V shed 2 bases and J shed 4 bases, with 5 bases lying between them. The germline CDR1 and CDR2 sequences are SGHTA and FQGTGA. The CDR3 loop is CASSLGPTEAFF. The covered CDR3 bases are TGTGCCAGCAGCTTAGGCCCCACTGAA.

This clone was counted ten times or more. Sequencing ends 3 residues short of the CDR3 end; the germline J gene provides the rest. V gene TRBV30 combines with J gene TRBJ1-5, with D possibly matching TRBD1 (6 bases). Germline CDR1 and CDR2: GTSNPN and SVGIG (reference sequence). The CDR3 loop spans 14 amino acids. V shed 3 bases and J shed 0 bases, with 9 bases lying between them. CDR3 loop: CAWRDRRSNQPQHF. The DNA read from the CDR3 is TGTGCCTGGAGGGACAGACGTAGCAATCAGCCC.

This clone was recorded at least ten times. The observed sequence ends 3 residues before the CDR3 terminus, with the missing tail filled in from the germline J gene. Additional DNA sequences in this sample encode the identical CDR3. The V and J genes are TRBV5-1 and TRBJ1-5, with a tentative D call TRBD1 (5 bases). The germline CDR1 and CDR2 sequences are SGHRS and YFSETQ. V was shortened by 4 bases and J by 2 bases, with 16 bases between the two germline ends. This CDR3 has 16 residues. CDR3 in amino acids: CASSPDMTGGNQPQHF. The DNA read from the CDR3 is TGCGCCAGCAGCCCGGATATGACGGGGGGCAATCAGCCC.

This clone was seen repeatedly, ten times or more. With the read ending 3 residues before the CDR3 end, the germline J gene is used to fill in that end. The rearrangement uses TRBV5-1 and TRBJ1-4; 8 nucleotides agree with TRBD1. Germline CDR1 and CDR2: SGHRS and YFSETQ. With 3 bases clipped from V and 8 bases from J, the junction kept 0 bases outside the gene matches. There are 12 residues in the CDR3. The sequenced part of the CDR3 DNA is TGCGCCAGCAGCTCAGGGGGCGAAAAA. This codes for CASSSGGEK. The entire CDR3 sequence reads CASSSGGEKLFF.

At least ten counts were recorded for this clone. The CDR3 is cut off 3 residues early in the read; its end comes from the germline J gene. The chain couples TRBV18 to TRBJ1-1; D perhaps matches TRBD1 (6 bases). The CDR3 has 14 amino acids. Germline CDR1 KGHSH, CDR2 LQKENI. The CDR3 reads CASSPPSIGGKAFF. The covered CDR3 bases are TGTGCCAGCTCACCACCGTCTATAGGGGGTAAA.

By sample fraction, this clone is medium-sized. With the read ending 3 residues before the CDR3 end, the germline J gene is used to fill in that end. The chain has TRBV19 and TRBJ2-5, with 7 bases that match TRBD2. V gave up 4 bases and J gave up 4 bases; unmatched junction bases: 9. The length of the CDR3 is 15 residues. The V gene's germline CDR1 is LNHDA and CDR2 SQIVND (reference sequence). The CDR3 reads CASSTAGLVGETQYF. CDR3 DNA, as far as it was read: TGTGCCAGTAGTACCGCCGGACTAGTCGGAGAGACC.